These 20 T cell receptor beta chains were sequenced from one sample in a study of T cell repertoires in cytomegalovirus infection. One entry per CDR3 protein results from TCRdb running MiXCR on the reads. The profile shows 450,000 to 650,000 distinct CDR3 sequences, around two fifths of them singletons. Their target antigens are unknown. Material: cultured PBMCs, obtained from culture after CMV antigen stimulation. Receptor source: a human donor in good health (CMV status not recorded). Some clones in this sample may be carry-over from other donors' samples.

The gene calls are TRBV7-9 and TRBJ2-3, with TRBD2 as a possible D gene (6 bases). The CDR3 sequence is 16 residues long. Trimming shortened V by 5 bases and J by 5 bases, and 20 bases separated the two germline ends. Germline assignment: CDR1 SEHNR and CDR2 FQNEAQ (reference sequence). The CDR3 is CASSPQPGTLEDTQYF. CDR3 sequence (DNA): TGTGCCAGCAGCCCGCAACCAGGGACTCTGGAAGATACGCAGTATTTT.

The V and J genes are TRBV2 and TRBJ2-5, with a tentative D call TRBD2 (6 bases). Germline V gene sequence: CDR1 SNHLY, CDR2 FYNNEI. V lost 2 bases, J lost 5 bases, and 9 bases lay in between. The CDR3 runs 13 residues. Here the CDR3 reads CASSELEGETQYF. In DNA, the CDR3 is TGTGCCAGCAGTGAATTGGAGGGGGAGACCCAGTACTTC.

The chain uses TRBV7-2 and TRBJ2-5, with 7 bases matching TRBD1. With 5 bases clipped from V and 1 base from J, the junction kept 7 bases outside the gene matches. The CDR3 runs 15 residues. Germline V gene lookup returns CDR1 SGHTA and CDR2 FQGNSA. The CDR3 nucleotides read TGTGCCAGCAGCAAACGGACAGGACCCCAAGAGACCCAGTACTTC. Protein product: CASSKRTGPQETQYF.

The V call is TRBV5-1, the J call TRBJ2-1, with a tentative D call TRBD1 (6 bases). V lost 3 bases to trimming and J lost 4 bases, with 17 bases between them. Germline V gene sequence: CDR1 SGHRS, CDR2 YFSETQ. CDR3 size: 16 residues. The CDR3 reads CASSSTGLAIYNEQFF. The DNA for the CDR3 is TGCGCCAGCAGCTCCACAGGGCTAGCAATATACAATGAGCAGTTCTTC.

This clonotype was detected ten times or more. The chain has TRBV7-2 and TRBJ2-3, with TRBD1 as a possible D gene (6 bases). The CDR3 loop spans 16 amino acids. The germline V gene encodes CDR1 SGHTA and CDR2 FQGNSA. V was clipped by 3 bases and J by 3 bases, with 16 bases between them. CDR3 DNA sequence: TGTGCCAGCAGCTTTGCAGGGGCTATTTTAACAGATACGCAGTATTTT. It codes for CASSFAGAILTDTQYF.

CDR3 sequence (DNA): TGTGCCAGCAGCGTGAGGGCGGCTCAGCCCCAGCATTTT. Translating it yields CASSVRAAQPQHF. The chain couples TRBV7-2 to TRBJ1-5; D unresolved. Germline V lookup: CDR1 SGHTA, CDR2 FQGNSA. V lost 5 bases, J lost 6 bases, and 11 bases lay in between. The CDR3 totals 13 residues. The full variable domain, its missing parts supplied by reference TRBV7-2 and TRBJ1-5, is GAGVSQSPSNKVTEKGKDVELRCDPISGHTALYWYRQSLGQGLEFLIYFQGNSAPDKSGLPSDRFSAERTGGSVSTLTIQRTQQEDSAVYLCASSVRAAQPQHFGDGTRLSIL.

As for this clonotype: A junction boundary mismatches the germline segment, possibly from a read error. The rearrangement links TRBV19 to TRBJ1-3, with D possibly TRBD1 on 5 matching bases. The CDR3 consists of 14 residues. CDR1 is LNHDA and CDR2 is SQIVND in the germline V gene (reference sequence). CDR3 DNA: TGTGCCAGTCGTATAGTGGGGGATCGAAACACCATATATTTT. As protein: CASRIVGDRNTIYF.

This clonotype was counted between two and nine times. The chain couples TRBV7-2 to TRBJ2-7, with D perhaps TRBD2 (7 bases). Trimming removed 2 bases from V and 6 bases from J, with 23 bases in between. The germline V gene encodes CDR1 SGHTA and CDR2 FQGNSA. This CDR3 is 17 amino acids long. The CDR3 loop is CASSLLPGGHDLPEQYF. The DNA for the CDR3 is TGTGCCAGCAGCTTACTCCCGGGGGGCCATGACCTGCCCGAGCAGTACTTC.

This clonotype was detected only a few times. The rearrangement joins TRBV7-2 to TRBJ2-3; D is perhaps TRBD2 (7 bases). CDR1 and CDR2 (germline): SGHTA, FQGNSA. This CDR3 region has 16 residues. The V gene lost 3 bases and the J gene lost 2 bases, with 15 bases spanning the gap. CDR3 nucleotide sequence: TGTGCCAGCAGCTTTAGGGGGGGCCCGTCCACAGATACGCAGTATTTT. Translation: CASSFRGGPSTDTQYF.

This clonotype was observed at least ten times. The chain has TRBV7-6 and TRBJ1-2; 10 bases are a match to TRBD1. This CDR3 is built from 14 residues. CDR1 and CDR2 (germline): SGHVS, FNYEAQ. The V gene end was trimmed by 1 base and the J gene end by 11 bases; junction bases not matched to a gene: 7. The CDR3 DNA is TGTGCCAGCAGCTTAGTAACCGGGACAGGGGAGTACACCTTC. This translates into CASSLVTGTGEYTF.

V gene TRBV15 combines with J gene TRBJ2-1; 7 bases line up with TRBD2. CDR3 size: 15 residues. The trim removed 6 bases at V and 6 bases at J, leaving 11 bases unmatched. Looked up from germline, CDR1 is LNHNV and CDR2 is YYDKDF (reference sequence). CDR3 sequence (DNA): TGTGCCACCAGAAATGGGAGGGGCGGCACCAATGAGCAGTTCTTC. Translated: CATRNGRGGTNEQFF.

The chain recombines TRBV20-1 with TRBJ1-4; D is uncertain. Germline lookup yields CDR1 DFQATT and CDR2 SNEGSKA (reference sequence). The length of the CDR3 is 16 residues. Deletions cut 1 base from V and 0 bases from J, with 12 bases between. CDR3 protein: CSARGTVHATNEKLFF. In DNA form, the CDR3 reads TGCAGTGCTAGAGGAACGGTTCATGCAACTAATGAAAAACTGTTTTTT.

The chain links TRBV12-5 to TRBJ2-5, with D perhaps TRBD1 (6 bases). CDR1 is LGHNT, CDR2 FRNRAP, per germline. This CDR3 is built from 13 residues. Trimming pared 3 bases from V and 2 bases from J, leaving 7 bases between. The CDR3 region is CASGFGTQETQYF. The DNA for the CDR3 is TGTGCTAGTGGTTTCGGGACACAAGAGACCCAGTACTTC.

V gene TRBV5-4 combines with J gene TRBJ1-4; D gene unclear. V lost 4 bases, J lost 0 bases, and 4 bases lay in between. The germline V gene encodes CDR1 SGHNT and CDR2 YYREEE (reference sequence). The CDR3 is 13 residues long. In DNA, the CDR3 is TGTGCCAGCAGCGACACAACTAATGAAAAACTGTTTTTT. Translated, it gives CASSDTTNEKLFF.

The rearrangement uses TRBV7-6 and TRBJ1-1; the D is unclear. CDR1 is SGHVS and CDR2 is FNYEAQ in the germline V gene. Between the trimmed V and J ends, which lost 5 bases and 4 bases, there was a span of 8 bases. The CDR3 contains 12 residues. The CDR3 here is CASSNGVTEAFF. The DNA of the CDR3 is TGTGCCAGCAGCAATGGGGTCACTGAAGCTTTCTTT.

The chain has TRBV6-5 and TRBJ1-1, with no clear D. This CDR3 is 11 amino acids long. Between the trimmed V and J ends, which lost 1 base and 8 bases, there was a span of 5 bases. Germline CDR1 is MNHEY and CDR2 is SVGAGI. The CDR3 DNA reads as TGTGCCAGCAGTTACTTCGAGGAAGCTTTCTTT. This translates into CASSYFEEAFF.

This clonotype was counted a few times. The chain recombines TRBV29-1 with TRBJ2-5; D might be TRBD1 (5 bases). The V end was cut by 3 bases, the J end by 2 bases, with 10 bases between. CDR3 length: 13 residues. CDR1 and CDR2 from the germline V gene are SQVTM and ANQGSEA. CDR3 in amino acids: CSVEPGSQETQYF. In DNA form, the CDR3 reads TGCAGCGTTGAGCCAGGGTCTCAAGAGACCCAGTACTTC.

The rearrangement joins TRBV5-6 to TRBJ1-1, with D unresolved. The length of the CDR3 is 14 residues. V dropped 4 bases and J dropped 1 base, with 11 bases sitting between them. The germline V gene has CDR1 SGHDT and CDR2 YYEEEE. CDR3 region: CASSRPYRNTEAFF. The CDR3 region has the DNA TGTGCCAGCAGCCGACCGTACAGGAACACTGAAGCTTTCTTT.

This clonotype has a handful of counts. CDR3 in amino acids: CASSEKGVDEAFF. The CDR3 nucleotides read TGTGCCAGCAGTGAAAAGGGAGTTGATGAAGCTTTCTTT. This chain uses TRBV6-1 with TRBJ1-1; D is uncertain. CDR1 and CDR2 from the germline V gene are MNHNS and SASEGT. V lost 2 bases and J lost 7, with 11 bases in between. The CDR3 is 13 residues long.

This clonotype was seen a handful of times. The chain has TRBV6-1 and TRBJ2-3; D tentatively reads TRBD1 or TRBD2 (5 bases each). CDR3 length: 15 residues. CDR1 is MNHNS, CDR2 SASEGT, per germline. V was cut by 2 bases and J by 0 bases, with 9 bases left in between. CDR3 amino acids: CASSELGVSTDTQYF. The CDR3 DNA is TGTGCCAGCAGTGAACTGGGGGTTAGCACAGATACGCAGTATTTT.